The source of this TCR beta chain is a study of human T cells and chemical hapten exposure. The library attached unique molecular identifiers to individual cDNA molecules. MiXCR, run by TCRdb on the 5' RACE reads, gives a single entry per CDR3 protein. The sample shows 110,000 or so distinct CDR3 sequences, approximately 20% of them seen only once. This clonotype has just a few counts. Its specificity is not known. The CDR3 length is 13 residues. Trimming left V 7 bases short and J 1 base short, with 8 bases between. Germline values: CDR1 MDHEN, CDR2 SYDVKM. Someone pulled total RNA out of unfractionated whole blood. Study results and caveats: Once DPC sensitization occurred, TCRs above 1 in 1000 frequency showed no change.

The receptor was isolated from a human donor in good health. The chain links TRBV28 to TRBJ1-5; a possible D gene is TRBD1 (5 bases). CDR3 sequence (DNA): TGTGCCAGCACTTGGGGGAGCAATCAGCCCCAGCATTTT. Translating gives CASTWGSNQPQHF.